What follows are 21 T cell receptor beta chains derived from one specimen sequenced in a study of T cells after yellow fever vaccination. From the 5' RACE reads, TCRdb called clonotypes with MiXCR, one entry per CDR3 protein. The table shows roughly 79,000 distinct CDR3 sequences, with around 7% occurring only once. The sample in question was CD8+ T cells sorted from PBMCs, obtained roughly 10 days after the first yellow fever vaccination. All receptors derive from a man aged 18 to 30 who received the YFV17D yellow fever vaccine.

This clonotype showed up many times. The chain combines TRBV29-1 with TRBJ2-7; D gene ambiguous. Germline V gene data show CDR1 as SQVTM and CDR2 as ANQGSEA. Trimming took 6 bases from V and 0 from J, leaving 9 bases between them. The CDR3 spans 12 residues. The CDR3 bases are TGCAGCGTATACCATGCCTCCTACGAGCAGTACTTC. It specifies CSVYHASYEQYF.

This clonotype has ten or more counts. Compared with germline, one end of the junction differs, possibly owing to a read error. CDR3 in DNA: TGTGCCAGCGGCCGGGACAGGGTGAAGACTGAAGCTTTCTTT. Translation gives CASGRDRVKTEAFF. J is TRBJ1-1 and V is TRBV7-2; TRBD1 matches 9 bases. This CDR3 comprises 14 residues. Germline V gives CDR1 SGHTA, CDR2 FQGNSA.

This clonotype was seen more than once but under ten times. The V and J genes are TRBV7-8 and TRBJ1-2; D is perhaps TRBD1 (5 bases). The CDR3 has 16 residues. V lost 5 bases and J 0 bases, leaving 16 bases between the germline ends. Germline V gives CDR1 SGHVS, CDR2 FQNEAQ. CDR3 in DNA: TGTGCCAGCAGCCTCGGACAAGCCTGGGCTAACTATGGCTACACCTTC. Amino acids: CASSLGQAWANYGYTF. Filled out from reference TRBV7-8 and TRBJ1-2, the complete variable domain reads GAGVSQSPRYKVAKRGQDVALRCDPISGHVSLFWYQQALGQGPEFLTYFQNEAQLDKSGLPSDRFFAERPEGSVSTLKIQRTQQEDSAVYLCASSLGQAWANYGYTFGSGTRLTVV.

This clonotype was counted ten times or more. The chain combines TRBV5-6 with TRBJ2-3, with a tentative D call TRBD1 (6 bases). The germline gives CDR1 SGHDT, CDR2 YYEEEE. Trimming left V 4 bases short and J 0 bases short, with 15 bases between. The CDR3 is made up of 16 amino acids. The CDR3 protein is CASSRRQATSTDTQYF. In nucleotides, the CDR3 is TGTGCCAGCAGCCGTAGACAGGCGACTAGCACAGATACGCAGTATTTT.

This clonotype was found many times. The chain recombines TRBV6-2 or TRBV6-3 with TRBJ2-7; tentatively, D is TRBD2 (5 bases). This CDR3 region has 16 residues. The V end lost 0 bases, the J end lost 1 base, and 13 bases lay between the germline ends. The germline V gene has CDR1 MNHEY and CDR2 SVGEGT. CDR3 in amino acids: CASSYSVVRGSYEQYF. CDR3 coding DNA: TGTGCCAGCAGTTACTCGGTGGTCAGAGGGTCCTACGAGCAGTACTTC.

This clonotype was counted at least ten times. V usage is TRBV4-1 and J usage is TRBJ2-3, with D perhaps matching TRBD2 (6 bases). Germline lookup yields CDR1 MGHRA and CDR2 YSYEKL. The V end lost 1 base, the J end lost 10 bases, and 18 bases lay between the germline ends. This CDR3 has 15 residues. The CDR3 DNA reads TGCGCCAGCAGCCAAGTAGGATTGTCGGGGGATTCGCAGTATTTT. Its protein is CASSQVGLSGDSQYF.

CDR3 nucleotide sequence: TGTGCCAGCAGTTACACAGGCCCTGCCTACGAGCAGTACTTC. Protein product: CASSYTGPAYEQYF. The genes are TRBV6-5 and TRBJ2-7, with D possibly being TRBD1 (5 bases). The CDR3 sequence is 14 residues long. The germline CDR1 and CDR2 sequences are MNHEY and SVGAGI. Trimming took off 2 bases at V and 2 bases at J, with 10 bases between the two ends.

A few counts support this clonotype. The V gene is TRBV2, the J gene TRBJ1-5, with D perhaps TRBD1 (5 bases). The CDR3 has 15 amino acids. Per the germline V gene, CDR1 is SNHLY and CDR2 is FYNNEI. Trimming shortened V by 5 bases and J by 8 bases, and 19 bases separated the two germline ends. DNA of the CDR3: TGTGCCAGCAGTCCGGGGGTGGGCAGGGAAAAGCCCCAGCATTTT. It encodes CASSPGVGREKPQHF.

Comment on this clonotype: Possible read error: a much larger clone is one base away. The CDR3 sequence is CASSPRQTSNRPQHF. For the CDR3, the DNA is TGTGCCAGCAGTCCGAGACAAACTAGCAATCGGCCCCAGCATTTT. The chain combines TRBV2 with TRBJ1-5; no firm D call. From germline, CDR1 is SNHLY and CDR2 FYNNEI. The CDR3 is 15 residues long.

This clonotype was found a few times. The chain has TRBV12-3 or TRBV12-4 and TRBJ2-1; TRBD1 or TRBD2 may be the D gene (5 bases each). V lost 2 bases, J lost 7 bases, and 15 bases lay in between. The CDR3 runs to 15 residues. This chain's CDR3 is CASSLSGTLGNEQFF. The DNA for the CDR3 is TGTGCCAGCAGTTTATCCGGGACCCTAGGGAATGAGCAGTTCTTC.

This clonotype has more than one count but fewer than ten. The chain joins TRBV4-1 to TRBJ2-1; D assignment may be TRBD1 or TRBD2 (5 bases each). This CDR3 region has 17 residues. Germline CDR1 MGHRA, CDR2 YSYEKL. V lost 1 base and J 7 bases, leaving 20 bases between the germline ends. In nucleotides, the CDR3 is TGCGCCAGCAGCCAAGTACCAGGGACCCCGTTTATTAATGAGCAGTTCTTC. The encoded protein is CASSQVPGTPFINEQFF.

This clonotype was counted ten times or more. The CDR3 bases are TGTGCCAGCACTTTGGGGAGCCAGGATACGCAGTATTTT. It is translated as CASTLGSQDTQYF. The chain combines TRBV6-6 with TRBJ2-3, with D possibly matching TRBD2 (5 bases). V was shortened by 7 bases and J by 6 bases, with 14 bases between the two germline ends. Germline CDR1 is MNHNY and CDR2 is SVGAGI (reference sequence). The CDR3 sequence is 13 residues long.

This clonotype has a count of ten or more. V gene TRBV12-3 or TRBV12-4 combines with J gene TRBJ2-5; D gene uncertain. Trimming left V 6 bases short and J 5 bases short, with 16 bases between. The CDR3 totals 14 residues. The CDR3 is CASSPQTGYETQYF. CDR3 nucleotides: TGTGCCAGCAGCCCCCAGACTGGGTACGAGACCCAGTACTTC.

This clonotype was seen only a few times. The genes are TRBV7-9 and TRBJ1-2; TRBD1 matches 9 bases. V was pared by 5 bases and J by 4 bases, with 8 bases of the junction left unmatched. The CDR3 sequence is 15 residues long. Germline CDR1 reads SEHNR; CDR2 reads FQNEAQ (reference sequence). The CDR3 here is CASSARDRDVYGYTF. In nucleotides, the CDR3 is TGTGCCAGCAGCGCCCGGGACAGGGATGTCTATGGCTACACCTTC.

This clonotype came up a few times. DNA for the CDR3: TGTGCCAGCAGCTTCGGACTAGCGGGGGCAGATACGCAGTATTTT. Protein product: CASSFGLAGADTQYF. The V call is TRBV5-4, the J call TRBJ2-3; 13 nucleotides align to TRBD2. This CDR3 region has 15 residues. Germline V gene lookup returns CDR1 SGHNT and CDR2 YYREEE (reference sequence). The V and J ends lost 2 bases and 4 bases, in that order; junction bases with no gene match: 1.

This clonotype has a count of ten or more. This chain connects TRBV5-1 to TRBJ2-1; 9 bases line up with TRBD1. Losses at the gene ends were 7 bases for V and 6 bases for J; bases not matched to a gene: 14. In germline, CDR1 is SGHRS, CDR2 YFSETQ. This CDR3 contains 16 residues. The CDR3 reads CASGTHPGQGSNEQFF. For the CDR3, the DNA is TGCGCCAGCGGGACGCACCCGGGACAGGGTAGCAATGAGCAGTTCTTC.

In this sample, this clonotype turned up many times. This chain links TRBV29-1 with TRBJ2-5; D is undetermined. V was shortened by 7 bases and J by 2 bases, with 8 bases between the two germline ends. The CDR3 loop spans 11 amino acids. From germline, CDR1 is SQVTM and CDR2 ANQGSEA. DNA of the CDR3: TGCAGCGCAGGTGAACAAGAGACCCAGTACTTC. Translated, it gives CSAGEQETQYF.

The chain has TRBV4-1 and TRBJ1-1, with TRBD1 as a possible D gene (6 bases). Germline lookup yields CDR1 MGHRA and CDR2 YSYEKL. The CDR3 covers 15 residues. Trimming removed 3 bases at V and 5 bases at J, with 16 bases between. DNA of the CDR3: TGCGCCAGCAGCCAGGCCCCCGGCAGGGGAACTGAAGCTTTCTTT. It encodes CASSQAPGRGTEAFF.

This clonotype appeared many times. CDR3 sequence reads: CASTALFGGQRTDTQYF. The CDR3 nucleotides are TGCGCCAGCACCGCTCTTTTTGGGGGGCAACGGACAGATACGCAGTATTTT. The gene calls are TRBV10-2 and TRBJ2-3; the D gene could be TRBD1 or TRBD2 (6 bases each). Germline loops: CDR1 WSHSY, CDR2 SAAADI. V was cut by 7 bases and J by 3 bases, with 23 bases left in between. The CDR3 has 17 residues.

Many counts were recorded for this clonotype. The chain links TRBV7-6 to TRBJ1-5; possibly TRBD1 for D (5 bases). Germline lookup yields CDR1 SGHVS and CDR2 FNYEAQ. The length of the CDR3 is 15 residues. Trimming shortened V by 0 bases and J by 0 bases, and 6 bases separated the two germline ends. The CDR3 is CASSLAQVSNQPQHF. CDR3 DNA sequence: TGTGCCAGCAGCTTAGCACAGGTTAGCAATCAGCCCCAGCATTTT.

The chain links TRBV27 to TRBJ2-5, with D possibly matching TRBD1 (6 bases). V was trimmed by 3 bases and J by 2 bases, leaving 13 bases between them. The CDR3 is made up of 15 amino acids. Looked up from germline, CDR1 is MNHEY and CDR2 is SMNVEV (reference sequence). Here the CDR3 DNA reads TGTGCCAGCAGTTTTACAGGGATGGGGCAAGAGACCCAGTACTTC. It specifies CASSFTGMGQETQYF.